This T cell receptor (beta chain) was documented in a study of T cells after yellow fever vaccination. Study-wide findings and caveats: The CD4 compartment and the CD8 compartment contained a small share of clonotypes in common.

UMIs were added to TCR cDNA along with a universal primer site when it was made by 5'RACE template switching. TCRdb ran MiXCR on the 5' RACE reads and lists one entry per CDR3 protein. The sample has about 320,000 distinct CDR3 sequences, around 13% seen once. The length of the CDR3 is 13 residues. Germline CDR1 and CDR2: SGHTA and FQGTGA. The ends were cut back, 4 bases at V and 8 bases at J, with 14 bases in the middle. This clonotype has just a few counts. The antigen remains undetermined. This TCR was sampled from a man between 18 and 35 years old who received the YFV17D yellow fever vaccine. The chain carries TRBV7-3 and TRBJ1-2; D is perhaps TRBD1 (5 bases). The material sequenced was CD4+ T cells sorted from PBMCs, taken 15 days after the yellow fever booster vaccination. This chain's CDR3 is CASSSGQPGGYTF. Written as DNA, the CDR3 is TGTGCCAGCAGCTCGGGTCAGCCAGGGGGCTACACCTTC.